A single sample is the source of the 32 T cell receptor beta chains below, sequenced in a study of neurological immune-mediated disorders. TCRdb called the 5' RACE reads again in MiXCR, with one record for every CDR3 protein. The sample shows about 50,000 distinct CDR3 sequences, 2.5% to 3.5% of them seen only once. Sequenced material: PBMCs. These receptors all stem from a woman aged 50 to 60 with multiple sclerosis.

This clonotype is labeled as large. The chain has TRBV6-6 and TRBJ1-2; possibly TRBD1 for D (5 bases). The germline V and J ends were trimmed by 5 bases and 7 bases, with 11 bases remaining between them. The CDR3 sequence is 12 residues long. CDR1 MNHNY and CDR2 SVGAGI come from the germline V gene (reference sequence). The CDR3 sequence is CASSAGYSGYTF. In nucleotides, the CDR3 is TGTGCCAGCAGTGCAGGGTACTCTGGCTACACCTTC.

In its sample, this clonotype was seen a few times. This sequence may be a read error, since a much larger clone differs from it by one base. The rearrangement links TRBV6-1 to TRBJ1-2; D may be TRBD1 (6 bases). The germline V and J ends were trimmed by 2 bases and 0 bases, with 10 bases remaining between them. Per the germline V gene, CDR1 is MNHNS and CDR2 is SASEGT. This CDR3 is built from 15 residues. CDR3 residues: CASSEQTGPNYGYTF. The CDR3 DNA reads TGTGCCAGCAGTGAACAGACAGGACCTAACTATGGCTACACCTTC.

At least ten counts were recorded for this clonotype. This chain uses TRBV6-1 with TRBJ2-1; D is perhaps TRBD1 (5 bases). The CDR3 runs 13 residues. Trimming shortened V by 3 bases and J by 7 bases, and 10 bases separated the two germline ends. CDR1 and CDR2 from the germline V gene are MNHNS and SASEGT. CDR3 protein: CASSDNRKNEQFF. The CDR3 nucleotides are TGTGCCAGCAGTGATAACAGGAAAAATGAGCAGTTCTTC.

This clonotype was recorded many times. V gene TRBV27 combines with J gene TRBJ2-7; 8 positions agree with TRBD2. Germline values: CDR1 MNHEY, CDR2 SMNVEV (reference sequence). V was clipped by 2 bases and J by 6 bases; unmatched bases: 0. This CDR3 contains 12 residues. DNA for the CDR3: TGTGCCAGCAGTTTACGGGGGGGCGAGCAGTACTTC. Its protein product is CASSLRGGEQYF.

This clonotype was seen ten or more times. V gene TRBV20-1 combines with J gene TRBJ2-5, with a possible D match to TRBD2 (6 bases). Germline V gene data show CDR1 as DFQATT and CDR2 as SNEGSKA (reference sequence). V lost 1 base to trimming and J lost 5 bases, with 14 bases between them. The CDR3 consists of 14 residues. The CDR3 DNA follows: TGCAGTGCTAGAGTTGGAGGGAGCCGGGAGACCCAGTACTTC. It encodes CSARVGGSRETQYF.

This clonotype was observed at least ten times. The chain has TRBV4-1 and TRBJ2-5; 13 bases agree with TRBD2. CDR1 is MGHRA and CDR2 is YSYEKL in the germline V gene. The ends lost 5 bases at V and 5 bases at J; junction bases unmatched: 14. This CDR3 contains 18 residues. CDR3 coding DNA: TGCGCCAGCAGCTACCGAATTTTACTAGCGGGGGGGCCGGAGACCCAGTACTTC. Its translation is CASSYRILLAGGPETQYF.

The table lists this clonotype with many counts. The gene calls are TRBV6-1 and TRBJ1-6, with D possibly TRBD1 on 5 matching bases. The CDR3 length is 14 residues. The V end lost 7 bases, the J end lost 5 bases, and 12 bases lay between the germline ends. Germline CDR1 MNHNS, CDR2 SASEGT. CDR3 in DNA: TGTGCCAGCATACAGGTGAAGAATAATTCACCCCTCCACTTT. This sequence encodes CASIQVKNNSPLHF.

This clonotype was counted many times. The chain carries TRBV12-3 or TRBV12-4 and TRBJ1-1; D is perhaps TRBD1 (5 bases). The CDR3 extends over 16 amino acids. V was shortened by 6 bases and J by 1 base, with 18 bases between the two germline ends. CDR3 protein: CASSKGLVNPNTEAFF. CDR3 nucleotide sequence: TGTGCCAGCAGCAAGGGACTCGTTAATCCGAACACTGAAGCTTTCTTT.

This clonotype has more than one count but fewer than ten. J is TRBJ1-6 and V is TRBV5-1; no definite D call. The germline V gene has CDR1 SGHRS and CDR2 YFSETQ. V lost 5 bases and J 0 bases, leaving 6 bases between the germline ends. This CDR3 is built from 14 residues. CDR3 residues: CASRETSYNSPLHF. The DNA of the CDR3 is TGCGCCAGCAGAGAAACCTCCTATAATTCACCCCTCCACTTT.

This clonotype has at least ten counts. The V call is TRBV11-3, the J call TRBJ2-5; 7 bases map to TRBD2. Germline V gene data show CDR1 as SGHNT and CDR2 as YENEEA. With 2 bases clipped from V and 13 bases from J, the junction kept 10 bases outside the gene matches. The CDR3 sequence is 13 residues long. The CDR3 DNA reads TGTGCCAGCAGCTTATACCCGGGGGGACTCGTGTACTTC. Protein sequence: CASSLYPGGLVYF.

At least ten counts were recorded for this clonotype. Here the CDR3 DNA reads TGTGCCATCAGCCCGGGGCGGTCCTACACAGATACGCAGTATTTT. Amino acids: CAISPGRSYTDTQYF. The gene calls are TRBV10-3 and TRBJ2-3; D is perhaps TRBD1 or TRBD2 (5 bases each). V was clipped by 6 bases and J by 2 bases, with 15 bases between them. The CDR3 is 15 amino acids. The germline CDR1 and CDR2 sequences are ENHRY and SYGVKD.

Ten or more counts support this clonotype. The V and J genes are TRBV12-3 or TRBV12-4 and TRBJ1-2; TRBD1 might be the D (5 bases). The length of the CDR3 is 12 residues. Trimming cost V 5 bases and J 5 bases, with 9 bases left between them. This CDR3 is CASSPRDYGYTF. The CDR3 DNA sequence: TGTGCCAGCAGTCCCAGGGATTATGGCTACACCTTC.

There are many counts of this clonotype. This chain links TRBV7-3 with TRBJ1-2; 7 nucleotides align to TRBD1. CDR1 and CDR2 (germline): SGHTA, FQGTGA. This CDR3 spans 13 amino acids. Germline trimming cut 4 bases from V and 7 bases from J; bases unmatched to any gene: 6. CDR3 DNA: TGTGCCAGCAGCTCGCCGGGACAGCGTGGCTACACCTTC. It yields the protein CASSSPGQRGYTF.

This clonotype was seen more than once but under ten times. A read error may explain this, as a much larger clone is one base away. The chain couples TRBV24-1 to TRBJ2-7; maybe TRBD1 (6 bases). Per the germline V gene, CDR1 is KGHDR and CDR2 is SFDVKD. The CDR3 runs 14 residues. V was cut by 9 bases and J by 0 bases, with 14 bases left in between. The CDR3 spells CATQGSGSSYEQYV. The CDR3 bases are TGTGCCACCCAGGGGAGTGGGAGCTCCTACGAGCAGTACGTC.

This clonotype occurred many times. The gene calls are TRBV27 and TRBJ2-1; TRBD2 matches 15 bases. Losses at the gene ends were 6 bases for V and 15 bases for J; bases not matched to a gene: 9. The CDR3 extends over 14 amino acids. In germline, CDR1 is MNHEY, CDR2 SMNVEV (reference sequence). The CDR3 region is CASRKGLAGGLWFF. In DNA, the CDR3 is TGTGCCAGCAGAAAGGGACTAGCGGGAGGTCTCTGGTTCTTC.

Many counts were recorded for this clonotype. V usage is TRBV12-3 or TRBV12-4 and J usage is TRBJ2-7; D remains unclear. The V end was cut by 2 bases, the J end by 4 bases, with 3 bases between. The CDR3 is made up of 11 amino acids. This CDR3 reads CASSLWYEQYF. In DNA, the CDR3 is TGTGCCAGCAGTTTATGGTACGAGCAGTACTTC.

This clonotype was observed at least ten times. CDR3 sequence: CASSPWAGGRKQETQYF. The DNA for the CDR3 is TGTGCCAGCAGCCCCTGGGCAGGCGGGAGGAAACAAGAGACCCAGTACTTC. This sequence joins TRBV7-9 and TRBJ2-5, with 8 bases identical to TRBD2. The V gene's germline CDR1 is SEHNR and CDR2 FQNEAQ (reference sequence). This CDR3 is built from 17 residues. V lost 5 bases, J lost 2 bases, and 13 bases stayed unmatched.

This clonotype was counted ten times or more. V and J are TRBV5-1 and TRBJ2-4; 7 positions match TRBD2. The V and J ends lost 0 bases and 8 bases, in that order; junction bases with no gene match: 2. The CDR3 consists of 13 residues. Germline CDR1 reads SGHRS; CDR2 reads YFSETQ. The CDR3 bases are TGCGCCAGCAGCTTGGCTGGGGGGGACATTCAGTACTTC. Translation: CASSLAGGDIQYF.

Details on this clonotype: A read error is possible here, since a much larger clone lies one base away. The chain links TRBV4-1 to TRBJ2-5, with 7 nucleotides matching TRBD1. The V gene's germline CDR1 is MGHRA and CDR2 YSYEKL. This CDR3 spans 15 amino acids. CDR3 DNA: TGCGCCAGCAGCCAACTCACGGCAGGGGGAGAGAACCAGTACTTC. Its translation is CASSQLTAGGENQYF.

This clonotype has a count of ten or more. This chain links TRBV15 with TRBJ1-4; no clear D gene. The CDR3 has 12 residues. Per germline, CDR1 LNHNV and CDR2 YYDKDF (reference sequence). The V and J ends lost 1 base and 12 bases respectively, with 9 bases between them. The CDR3 here is CATSRVPTELFF. CDR3 nucleotide sequence: TGTGCCACCAGCAGAGTTCCAACGGAACTGTTTTTT.

This clonotype was detected many times. The V call is TRBV5-1, the J call TRBJ1-2; D is ambiguous. The CDR3 consists of 15 residues. V was shortened by 5 bases and J by 8 bases, with 22 bases between the two germline ends. Germline V gene sequence: CDR1 SGHRS, CDR2 YFSETQ. The CDR3 protein is CASRYLTSDAEGYTF. The CDR3 DNA follows: TGCGCCAGCAGATACCTTACTTCCGACGCGGAGGGCTACACCTTC.

This clonotype was seen many times. V is TRBV20-1 and J is TRBJ1-6; TRBD1 is a possible D gene (6 bases). The CDR3 runs to 12 residues. The germline gives CDR1 DFQATT, CDR2 SNEGSKA (reference sequence). V gave up 5 bases and J gave up 9 bases, with 11 bases separating them. The CDR3 loop reads CSAPDRSSPLHF. In nucleotides, the CDR3 is TGCAGTGCTCCCGACAGGAGTTCACCCCTCCACTTT.

This clonotype was seen many times. J is TRBJ1-1 and V is TRBV2; a weak D match, TRBD1 (5 bases). The CDR3 runs to 14 residues. Germline V gene sequence: CDR1 SNHLY, CDR2 FYNNEI. Trimming removed 6 bases from V and 1 base from J, with 12 bases in between. CDR3 sequence reads: CASSQRGKNTEAFF. DNA for the CDR3: TGTGCCAGCAGCCAACGGGGCAAGAACACTGAAGCTTTCTTT.

This clonotype has at least ten counts. The chain employs TRBV5-1 and TRBJ2-2; TRBD2 is a possible D gene (6 bases). The V gene's germline CDR1 is SGHRS and CDR2 YFSETQ. This CDR3 comprises 14 residues. V was trimmed by 1 base and J by 7 bases, leaving 11 bases between them. The CDR3 protein is CASSLPGAVGELFF. The CDR3 nucleotides are TGCGCCAGCAGCTTGCCGGGAGCGGTCGGGGAGCTGTTTTTT.

This clonotype was observed at least ten times. This chain joins TRBV5-1 and TRBJ2-1; no firm D call. V was pared by 1 base and J by 8 bases, with 4 bases between. CDR1 and CDR2 from the germline V gene are SGHRS and YFSETQ. There are 11 residues in the CDR3. The CDR3 DNA is TGCGCCAGCAGCTTGTTCCATGAGCAGTTCTTC. As protein: CASSLFHEQFF.

This clonotype was seen at least ten times. The chain has TRBV5-1 and TRBJ2-5; D unresolved. With 2 bases removed from V and 5 bases from J, the gap between germline ends came to 13 bases. This CDR3 contains 14 residues. Germline V gene data show CDR1 as SGHRS and CDR2 as YFSETQ. The DNA for the CDR3 is TGCGCCAGCAGCTTACAAACTGGAAGGGAGACCCAGTACTTC. This encodes CASSLQTGRETQYF.

This clonotype was counted at least ten times. The chain is built from TRBV5-1 and TRBJ1-2, with TRBD1 matching 8 bases. Trimming cost V 0 bases and J 4 bases; bases outside gene matches: 14. The CDR3 spans 18 residues. Germline V gives CDR1 SGHRS, CDR2 YFSETQ. CDR3 loop: CASSLEWGQERGAYGYTF. For the CDR3, the DNA is TGCGCCAGCAGCTTGGAATGGGGACAGGAACGAGGGGCCTATGGCTACACCTTC.

This clonotype was detected many times. The chain recombines TRBV24-1 with TRBJ2-1; 8 nucleotides match TRBD1. V lost 4 bases, J lost 0 bases, and 4 bases stayed unmatched. The CDR3 spans 16 residues. Germline V gene sequence: CDR1 KGHDR, CDR2 SFDVKD. The CDR3 loop reads CATSDAGQGSYNEQFF. In DNA, the CDR3 is TGTGCCACCAGTGACGCCGGACAGGGCTCCTACAATGAGCAGTTCTTC.

Ten or more counts support this clonotype. The chain joins TRBV7-6 to TRBJ2-1, with D uncertain. The CDR3 length is 13 residues. Germline lookup yields CDR1 SGHVS and CDR2 FNYEAQ. Trimming cost V 5 bases and J 6 bases, with 11 bases left between them. The CDR3 sequence is CASSPLTRNEQFF. CDR3 nucleotides: TGTGCCAGCAGCCCCCTGACTCGCAATGAGCAGTTCTTC.

This clonotype came up many times. V gene TRBV7-6 combines with J gene TRBJ2-4; 7 bases map to TRBD1. The V gene's germline CDR1 is SGHVS and CDR2 FNYEAQ. This CDR3 spans 17 amino acids. Trimming cost V 5 bases and J 1 base; bases outside gene matches: 11. The CDR3 DNA reads as TGTGCCAGCAGCCCCCTAGGGGGCTCCTTGGCCAAAAACATTCAGTACTTC. Its protein is CASSPLGGSLAKNIQYF.

This clonotype was seen repeatedly, ten times or more. The CDR3: CASSPKSRQFF. The CDR3 DNA sequence: TGTGCCAGCAGCCCCAAGAGCCGGCAGTTCTTC. The chain uses TRBV7-2 and TRBJ2-1; D gene ambiguous. CDR1 is SGHTA, CDR2 FQGNSA, per germline. V lost 5 bases and J lost 12, with 11 bases in between. The length of the CDR3 is 11 residues.

This clonotype was seen at least ten times. The V gene is TRBV5-6, the J gene TRBJ2-4; no clear D gene. Germline assignment: CDR1 SGHDT and CDR2 YYEEEE. Deletions cut 4 bases from V and 9 bases from J, with 14 bases between. CDR3 length: 13 amino acids. The CDR3 bases are TGTGCCAGCAGCCTCGCCTCCCGGAGCATTCAGTACTTC. As protein: CASSLASRSIQYF.